A single sample gave rise to the 20 T cell receptor beta chains below, sequenced in a study of T cells in Graves' hyperthyroidism and ophthalmopathy. TCR beta CDR3 region amplification was performed from RNA transcripts. The primer set for the first-round RT-PCR of the TCR CDR3 was HTBI. TCRdb processed the multiplex PCR reads anew with MiXCR; each CDR3 protein has one entry. The sample includes about 350,000 distinct CDR3 sequences, over 15% seen only once; the top ten take about 16%. Sequencing was carried out using blood. Receptors were obtained from a woman aged 40 to 55 with Graves' ophthalmopathy.

Ten or more counts support this clonotype. The chain couples TRBV19 to TRBJ1-2, with 7 nucleotides matching TRBD1. V trimming: 4 bases; J trimming: 5 bases; junction bases outside the gene matches: 19. CDR3 length equals 18 residues. CDR1 is LNHDA and CDR2 is SQIVND in the germline V gene (reference sequence). This CDR3 reads CASSTTRTGTATNYGYTF. For the CDR3, the DNA is TGTGCCAGTAGTACCACACGTACCGGGACAGCTACAAATTATGGCTACACCTTC.

The chain is built from TRBV28 and TRBJ1-6; no reliable D call. The length of the CDR3 is 16 residues. V was shortened by 6 bases and J by 0 bases, with 12 bases between the two germline ends. The germline V gene encodes CDR1 MDHEN and CDR2 SYDVKM. The CDR3 nucleotides read TGTGCCAGCAGGAGGAGGACCAGCTCCTATAATTCACCCCTCCACTTT. Protein product: CASRRRTSSYNSPLHF.

This clonotype was counted ten times or more. This chain links TRBV7-8 with TRBJ2-7; 10 bases match TRBD2. The CDR3 has 15 amino acids. Germline V gives CDR1 SGHVS, CDR2 FQNEAQ. The ends lost 3 bases at V and 2 bases at J; junction bases unmatched: 4. The CDR3 protein is CASSFRTSGPYEQYF. DNA for the CDR3: TGTGCCAGCAGCTTTCGGACTAGCGGCCCCTACGAGCAGTACTTC.

In its sample, this clonotype was seen many times. The V gene is TRBV5-1, the J gene TRBJ2-7, with 10 bases that match TRBD2. The length of the CDR3 is 15 residues. V lost 2 bases to trimming and J lost 4 bases; unmatched junction nucleotides: 6. Germline CDR1 reads SGHRS; CDR2 reads YFSETQ. The CDR3 loop is CASSFGLADRYEQYF. CDR3 DNA sequence: TGCGCCAGCAGCTTCGGACTAGCGGACCGATACGAGCAGTACTTC. Using reference TRBV5-1 and TRBJ2-7 for the parts outside the CDR3, the full variable domain is KAGVTQTPRYLIKTRGQQVTLSCSPISGHRSVSWYQQTPGQGLQFLFEYFSETQRNKGNFPGRFSGRQFSNSRSEMNVSTLELGDSALYLCASSFGLADRYEQYFGPGTRLTVT.

This clonotype was counted ten times or more. This sequence joins TRBV6-1 and TRBJ2-7; 7 bases agree with TRBD1. The CDR3 loop spans 15 amino acids. CDR1 and CDR2 (germline): MNHNS, SASEGT. The ends lost 5 bases at V and 1 base at J; junction bases unmatched: 8. The CDR3 here is CASSIRQGKSYEQYF. The CDR3 nucleotides read TGTGCCAGCAGTATCAGACAGGGTAAATCCTACGAGCAGTACTTC.

This clonotype was picked up many times. CDR3 loop: CASSGETGELFF. CDR3 sequence (DNA): TGCGCCAGCAGCGGGGAGACCGGGGAGCTGTTTTTT. J is TRBJ2-2 and V is TRBV5-1; the D gene is possibly TRBD2 (5 bases). The CDR3 runs to 12 residues. The V gene lost 4 bases and the J gene lost 5 bases, with 6 bases spanning the gap. CDR1 and CDR2 (germline): SGHRS, YFSETQ.

This clonotype was recorded at least ten times. The chain uses TRBV6-2 or TRBV6-3 and TRBJ2-7; TRBD1 matches at 7 bases. The CDR3 has 10 residues. V was clipped by 6 bases and J by 12 bases; unmatched bases: 5. Germline lookup yields CDR1 MNHEY and CDR2 SVGEGT. In DNA form, the CDR3 reads TGTGCCAGCAGACGCGACAGGGTGTACTTC. As protein: CASRRDRVYF.

This clonotype appeared many times. The rearrangement joins TRBV27 to TRBJ1-1; 7 bases align to TRBD1. Germline V CDR1 and CDR2: MNHEY, SMNVEV (reference sequence). V lost 5 bases and J lost 1; bases outside the gene matches: 7. The CDR3 consists of 15 residues. CDR3 amino acids: CASSPQGGGNTEAFF. The CDR3 nucleotides read TGTGCCAGCAGTCCCCAGGGGGGGGGGAACACTGAAGCTTTCTTT.

This chain uses TRBV2 with TRBJ2-3; D is ambiguous. The CDR3 length is 16 residues. V lost 1 base and J lost 1, with 12 bases in between. From germline, CDR1 is SNHLY and CDR2 FYNNEI. The CDR3 sequence: CASSEDVGGGTDTQYF. As DNA, the CDR3 is TGTGCCAGCAGTGAAGACGTAGGCGGCGGCACAGATACGCAGTATTTT. The complete variable domain, with remaining parts taken from reference TRBV2 and TRBJ2-3, reads EPEVTQTPSHQVTQMGQEVILRCVPISNHLYFYWYRQILGQKVEFLVSFYNNEISEKSEIFDDQFSVERPDGSNFTLKIRSTKLEDSAMYFCASSEDVGGGTDTQYFGPGTRLTVL.

The V and J genes are TRBV5-4 and TRBJ2-5, with a weak D call TRBD2 (6 bases). The CDR3 runs 13 residues. V dropped 4 bases and J dropped 3 bases, with 10 bases sitting between them. The germline V gene has CDR1 SGHNT and CDR2 YYREEE (reference sequence). The CDR3 DNA sequence: TGTGCCAGCAGCCCGGAGCGGGAAGAGACCCAGTACTTC. Translated: CASSPEREETQYF.

This clonotype has at least ten counts. This chain connects TRBV6-1 to TRBJ1-5, with TRBD1 as a possible D gene (5 bases). In germline, CDR1 is MNHNS, CDR2 SASEGT. The CDR3 covers 13 residues. The ends were cut back, 8 bases at V and 9 bases at J, with 17 bases in the middle. The CDR3 protein is CASRDPMSRPQHF. Written as DNA, the CDR3 is TGTGCCAGCCGGGACCCAATGTCCAGGCCCCAGCATTTT.

The rearrangement links TRBV27 to TRBJ1-5; D gene unclear. The CDR3 contains 13 residues. Trimming left V 2 bases short and J 6 bases short, with 8 bases between. Germline V gives CDR1 MNHEY, CDR2 SMNVEV (reference sequence). The CDR3 region has the DNA TGTGCCAGCAGTTTAGGTCCCCTTCAGCCCCAGCATTTT. Its translation: CASSLGPLQPQHF.

The sample holds one count of this clonotype. The V call is TRBV7-2, the J call TRBJ2-7; D gene unclear. Germline V gives CDR1 SGHTA, CDR2 FQGNSA. The CDR3 length is 14 residues. The V end lost 5 bases, the J end lost 5 bases, and 16 bases lay between the germline ends. The chain's CDR3 is CASSHAAERNEQYF. The CDR3 DNA is TGTGCCAGCAGCCATGCGGCAGAGAGGAACGAGCAGTACTTC.

The chain recombines TRBV6-1 with TRBJ2-5, with D maybe TRBD1 (6 bases). With 6 bases removed from V and 5 bases from J, the gap between germline ends came to 13 bases. The CDR3 contains 13 residues. Germline values: CDR1 MNHNS, CDR2 SASEGT. CDR3 nucleotide sequence: TGTGCCAGCAGAACTTCTGGGGGCGAGACCCAGTACTTC. It is translated as CASRTSGGETQYF.

There are many counts of this clonotype. The gene calls are TRBV20-1 and TRBJ1-5, with TRBD1 as a possible D gene (6 bases). Trimming removed 4 bases from V and 6 bases from J, with 22 bases in between. The germline V gene encodes CDR1 DFQATT and CDR2 SNEGSKA (reference sequence). The CDR3 is 16 residues long. CDR3 coding DNA: TGCAGTGCTATTGACCCTCTTCGACAGGCGCTTCAGCCCCAGCATTTT. Protein: CSAIDPLRQALQPQHF.

V usage is TRBV28 and J usage is TRBJ2-7; 8 bases match TRBD1. CDR1 MDHEN and CDR2 SYDVKM come from the germline V gene. The length of the CDR3 is 11 residues. The junction had 5 bases not matched to a gene; V was cut back by 10 bases and J by 6 bases. The DNA of the CDR3 is TGTGCCACAACAGGGGGAGGCGAGCAGTACTTC. This sequence encodes CATTGGGEQYF.

The rearrangement joins TRBV6-1 to TRBJ2-2; 7 positions match TRBD1. With V trimmed by 8 bases and J by 4 bases, 7 bases remained unmatched. Germline CDR1 and CDR2: MNHNS and SASEGT. CDR3 size: 14 residues. The CDR3, as DNA: TGTGCCAGCCTACAGGGGATGCGCACCGGGGAGCTGTTTTTT. Amino acid sequence: CASLQGMRTGELFF.

This clonotype was picked up many times. The chain has TRBV20-1 and TRBJ1-1, with 11 bases aligning to TRBD1. The CDR3 is made up of 13 amino acids. Per germline, CDR1 DFQATT and CDR2 SNEGSKA (reference sequence). V gave up 7 bases and J gave up 6 bases; unmatched junction bases: 7. The CDR3 DNA reads as TGCAGTGGGGACAGGGGGATCGTATCTGAAGCTTTCTTT. Translated, it gives CSGDRGIVSEAFF.

The sample holds many counts of this clonotype. The chain carries TRBV12-5 and TRBJ2-5; 7 bases map to TRBD1. The junction had 8 bases not matched to a gene; V was cut back by 1 base and J by 0 bases. The CDR3 is made up of 17 amino acids. Germline values: CDR1 LGHNT, CDR2 FRNRAP. The CDR3 loop is CASGLEGAELHQETQYF. The CDR3 DNA follows: TGTGCTAGTGGTTTGGAGGGGGCTGAATTACACCAAGAGACCCAGTACTTC.

This clonotype was recorded at least ten times. The rearrangement uses TRBV9 and TRBJ2-7; 7 nucleotides line up with TRBD2. The CDR3 is 15 residues long. Trimming at V came to 7 bases and at J to 0 bases, leaving 10 bases not matched to a gene. Germline V gene sequence: CDR1 SGDLS, CDR2 YYNGEE. The CDR3 DNA is TGTGCCAGCGGACCCGGGGGAGGGAGCTCCTACGAGCAGTACTTC. Its translation: CASGPGGGSSYEQYF. Full variable domain (remainder filled in from reference TRBV9 and TRBJ2-7): DSGVTQTPKHLITATGQRVTLRCSPRSGDLSVYWYQQSLDQGLQFLIQYYNGEERAKGNILERFSAQQFPDLHSELNLSSLELGDSALYFCASGPGGGSSYEQYFGPGTRLTVT.